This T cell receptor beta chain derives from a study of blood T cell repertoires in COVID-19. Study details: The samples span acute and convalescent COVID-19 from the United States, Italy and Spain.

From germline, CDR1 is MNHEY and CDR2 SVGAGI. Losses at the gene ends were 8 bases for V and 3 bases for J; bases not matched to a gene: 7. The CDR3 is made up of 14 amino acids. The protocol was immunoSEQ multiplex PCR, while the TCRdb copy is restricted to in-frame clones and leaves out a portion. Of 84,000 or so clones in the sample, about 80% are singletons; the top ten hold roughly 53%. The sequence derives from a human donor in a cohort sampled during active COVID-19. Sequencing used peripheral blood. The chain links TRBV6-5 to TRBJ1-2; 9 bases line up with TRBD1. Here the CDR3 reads CASGLQGAYYGYTF. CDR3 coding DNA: TGTGCCAGCGGACTACAGGGGGCGTACTATGGCTACACCTTC.